One T cell receptor (beta chain) is described in this entry. Its antigen has not been determined. No base quality values were provided; no much bigger clone lies one nucleotide off. This entry belongs to a study of T cell changes during pregnancy in multiple sclerosis (dated by TCRdb to about 2019). About the study as a whole: The study looked at changes in the T cell repertoire across pregnancy in women with multiple sclerosis.

Via the germline V gene, CDR1 is MNHEY and CDR2 SVGAGI. The CDR3 has 13 amino acids, counting the end cysteine and phenylalanine. The sequence is cut down to CDR3 DNA, 39 bases in frame from base 1. Libraries were constructed by the immunoSEQ multiplex PCR assay. TCRdb's version of the immuneACCESS table is confined to in-frame rearrangements and falls short of the full clone set. An unresolved V gene accounts for under half of the shortfall where checked; the remainder is of unknown origin. Across this sample there are about 75,000 clones, with around 92% seen only once. Roughly 0.9% of the sample goes to the ten largest clones.

Rearrangement joined TRBV6-5 to TRBJ2-5; possibly the D gene is TRBD1, per 5 matching bases. Near its end, the DNA agrees better with TRBJ2-7, so the J call may be wrong. The sample was peripheral blood, taken in the first trimester of pregnancy. This clonotype originated in a female donor in good health, enrolled as a control in a pregnancy study. CDR3 sequence: CASSYAQAYEQYF. The nucleotide sequence is given as TGTGCCAGCAGTTACGCACAGGCCTACGAGCAGTACTTC.